This TCR beta chain comes out of a study of cytomegalovirus exposure and HLA in healthy donors. Primers for the PCR totalled 60 Vbeta and 13 Jbeta. Clones were sequenced by immunoSEQ multiplex PCR, and TCRdb holds only the in-frame ones, with some missing. This repertoire shows approximately 280,000 clones, about nine tenths found once; its top ten account for 3% to 4%. Concerning this clone itself: Its matching antigen is unknown.

Study results and caveats: Productive rates of about 87% or about 30% were seen for most TCR beta V segments in an earlier analysis. Specific recognition of CMV antigens was confirmed in vitro for a few chains (all CMV-associated).

CDR3 length equals 14 residues. The germline gives CDR1 MDHEN, CDR2 SYDVKM. Trimming left V 5 bases short and J 7 bases short, with 17 bases between. The V and J genes are TRBV28 and TRBJ1-2, with a possible D match to TRBD1 (6 bases). This clonotype was sampled from a man in his forties or fifties in good health and CMV-seropositive. Specimen: PBMCs. Written as DNA, the CDR3 is TGTGCCAGCAGTAAATCAGGGGCCGCTCGTGGCTACACCTTC. It encodes CASSKSGAARGYTF.